The rows below give T cell receptor beta chains drawn from one sample of a study of blood T cell repertoires in COVID-19. Clones were read by immunoSEQ multiplex PCR, and TCRdb kept only the in-frame ones, dropping some. Of about 140,000 clones in the sample, roughly four fifths are singletons; the top ten hold about 4.2%. The sequencing sample was made of peripheral blood. Receptors were obtained from a woman older than 75 with acute or convalescent COVID-19. Both conserved end residues are part of each CDR3. A D gene is named only where the DNA matches it firmly. Clone size is stated in some rows and not others, as once, few, many or a class when expanded.

j_call,clone_size,v_call,d_call,cdr3_nt,cdr3_aa
TRBJ2-2,few,TRBV5-1,TRBD2,TGCGCCAGCAGCTTTAGTACAGGCGGGGGAACCGGGGAGCTGTTTTTT,CASSFSTGGGTGELFF
TRBJ2-7,few,TRBV10-1,TRBD1,TGCGCCAGCAGTCGGGCAGGGGGCAACGAGCAGTACTTC,CASSRAGGNEQYF
TRBJ2-4,once,TRBV15,TRBD1,TGTGCCACCAGCAGTGGATCGACAGGGGGCCTATGGTTGGACATTCAGTACTTC,CATSSGSTGGLWLDIQYF
TRBJ1-6,-,TRBV30,-,TGTGCCGGGACGGGGAGCTCCTATAATTCACCCCTCCACTTT,CAGTGSSYNSPLHF
TRBJ2-3,-,TRBV3-1/TRBV3-2,TRBD1,TGTGCCAGCAGCCAACTCCCGCCCGGGACAGGGATCAAGGATACGCAGTATTTT,CASSQLPPGTGIKDTQYF
TRBJ2-1,-,TRBV5-4,-,TGTGCCAGCAGATTTGACACCTACAATGAGCAGTTCTTC,CASRFDTYNEQFF
TRBJ2-7,-,TRBV18,TRBD2,TGTGCCAGCTCACCGCGGACTAGCGGGATAGGCGAGCAGTACTTC,CASSPRTSGIGEQYF
TRBJ2-1,-,TRBV7-9,TRBD2,TGTGCCAGCAGCCTGACACTAGCGGACAATGAGCAGTTCTTC,CASSLTLADNEQFF
TRBJ2-3,-,TRBV6-5,-,TGTGCCAGCAGTTATCCGGGCACAGATACGCAGTATTTT,CASSYPGTDTQYF
TRBJ2-7,-,TRBV5-1,TRBD2,TGCGCCAGCAGCTTCCGCGACGGGGGGGCCCGACAGCAGTACTTC,CASSFRDGGARQQYF
TRBJ2-5,few,TRBV7-2,-,TGTGCCAGCAGCACCCCGACAGGAACAAGGGAGACCCAGTACTTC,CASSTPTGTRETQYF
TRBJ2-5,-,TRBV14,TRBD2,TGTGCCAGCAGCCCCCGGACTAGCGGGGGGGTCGAGACCCAGTACTTC,CASSPRTSGGVETQYF
TRBJ1-1,-,TRBV5-5,-,TGTGCCAGCAGCTTTGAGCGGGAAACTGAAGCTTTCTTT,CASSFERETEAFF
TRBJ1-1,-,TRBV28,-,TGTGCCAGCAGCCTACAGGTGGGGGGAGTAAGCGACACTGAAGCTTTCTTT,CASSLQVGGVSDTEAFF
TRBJ1-2,-,TRBV7-9,-,TGTGCCAGCAGCTTAGTTGTACAAAACTATGGCTACACCTTC,CASSLVVQNYGYTF
TRBJ1-2,few,TRBV19,TRBD1,TGTGCCAGTAGTATCCTGCCTAAGACAGGGGGTTTTCACTATGGCTACACCTTC,CASSILPKTGGFHYGYTF
TRBJ2-1,-,TRBV2,TRBD2,TGTGCCAGCGGGACTAGCGGGGCGAGCTCCTACAATGAGCAGTTCTTC,CASGTSGASSYNEQFF
TRBJ1-1,-,TRBV7-9,TRBD1,TGTGCCAGCAGCTTCCTCGACAGGGTACGGGGCGCTTTCTTT,CASSFLDRVRGAFF
TRBJ2-3,-,TRBV2,-,TGTGCCAGCAAACAGGACCAAATTTCTGCAGATACGCAGTATTTT,CASKQDQISADTQYF
TRBJ2-5,-,TRBV18,TRBD2,TGTGCCAGCTCACCACCGCTTGTTCTAGCGGGGGGGAAAGAGACCCAGTACTTC,CASSPPLVLAGGKETQYF
TRBJ1-2,-,TRBV3-1/TRBV3-2,-,TGTGCCAGCAGCCCAGCCACAACCGGGGGGGGCTACACCTTC,CASSPATTGGGYTF
TRBJ2-1,-,TRBV7-9,-,TGTGCCAGCAGCTTCGAGGGCCCGCAACGGCAGTTCTTC,CASSFEGPQRQFF
TRBJ2-4,-,TRBV19,-,TGTGCCAGTAGTATAGATCTATCCGGGCAGGGGGGAAACATTCAGTACTTC,CASSIDLSGQGGNIQYF
TRBJ1-5,-,TRBV7-9,-,TGTGCCAGCAGCTTAGAGCCCCCTGGACACCTTAGCAATCAGCCCCAGCATTTT,CASSLEPPGHLSNQPQHF
TRBJ2-2,-,TRBV24-1,-,TGTGCCACCAGTGACCACAGCAACACCGGGGAGCTGTTTTTT,CATSDHSNTGELFF
TRBJ1-4,-,TRBV5-1,-,TGCGCCAGCAGCTTGCCGGGAATTAATGAAAAACTGTTTTTT,CASSLPGINEKLFF
TRBJ2-3,-,TRBV7-3,-,TGTGCCAGCAGCTTAGGGGGGACAGATACGCAGTATTTT,CASSLGGTDTQYF
TRBJ1-5,-,TRBV21-1,-,TGTGCCAGCAGCAAAAGGGGGAATAACAGACACCCGAATCAGCCCCAGCATTTT,CASSKRGNNRHPNQPQHF
TRBJ1-2,-,TRBV5-1,TRBD1,TGCGCCAGCAGCTCTTTAGACAGGGGGACGGGCTATGGCTACACCTTC,CASSSLDRGTGYGYTF
TRBJ1-5,-,TRBV2,-,TGTGCCAGCAGTGAATGGCCTATGACTCTAGATCAGCCCCAGCATTTT,CASSEWPMTLDQPQHF
TRBJ2-7,-,TRBV29-1,-,TGCAGCGGGAGGAGCTCCTACGAGCAGTACTTC,CSGRSSYEQYF
TRBJ1-2,few,TRBV20-1,-,TGCAGTGCTAGTGGGGCCAACTATGGCTACACCTTC,CSASGANYGYTF
TRBJ2-7,-,TRBV12-2,-,TGTGCAAGTCGCTTAGGTCAAGGGACAGGGGAGTACGAGCAGTACTTC,CASRLGQGTGEYEQYF
TRBJ1-3,-,TRBV2,TRBD1,TGTGCCAGCACGGACAGGGTGGATGGAAACACCATATATTTT,CASTDRVDGNTIYF
TRBJ1-6,-,TRBV15,-,TGTGCCACCAGCAGAGAGTCGACAGGCTCCCGGGTCCTCCACTTT,CATSRESTGSRVLHF
TRBJ2-2,few,TRBV5-1,-,TGCGCCAGCAGTCTCGACAGTTATACCGGGGAGCTGTTTTTT,CASSLDSYTGELFF
TRBJ2-5,once,TRBV28,-,TGTGCCAGCTGGACAGTCGCGAGAGAGACCCAGTACTTC,CASWTVARETQYF
TRBJ2-1,-,TRBV2,TRBD2,TGTGCCAGCGAGCTAGCGGCCGTAATGGCAGGGCAGTTCTTC,CASELAAVMAGQFF
TRBJ2-7,-,TRBV5-1,TRBD2,TGCGCCAGCAGCAGGACTAGCGGGGTCTCCTACGAGCAGTACTTC,CASSRTSGVSYEQYF
TRBJ2-3,-,TRBV4-1,TRBD2,TGCGCCAGCAGCCAGGGACTAGCGGGAATGGGAGATACGCAGTATTTT,CASSQGLAGMGDTQYF
TRBJ1-1,-,TRBV28,-,TGTGCCAGCGACATGAGCGGCGTTGATAACACTGAAGCTTTCTTT,CASDMSGVDNTEAFF
TRBJ2-2,-,TRBV2,TRBD2,TGTGCCAGCAGCAGGGTGGGGCTAGCGGGATTCGACACCGGGGAGCTGTTTTTT,CASSRVGLAGFDTGELFF
TRBJ2-1,-,TRBV27,TRBD2,TGTGCCAGCAGTTTAAGCGGGAGTTCCTACAATGAGCAGTTCTTC,CASSLSGSSYNEQFF
TRBJ1-2,-,TRBV20-1,TRBD1,TGCAGTGCTAACCGACAGGGGGGCTACACCTTC,CSANRQGGYTF
TRBJ1-5,-,TRBV7-2,TRBD1,TGTGCCAGCAGCTTCCAGGGGGATCAGCCCCAGCATTTT,CASSFQGDQPQHF
TRBJ2-1,few,TRBV19,-,TGTGCCAGTGGACTACAGGCGAGCTCCTACAATGAGCAGTTCTTC,CASGLQASSYNEQFF
TRBJ1-2,many,TRBV14,-,TGTGCCAGCAGCCAAACTGCTCGGGGGGCGCGATATGGCTACACCTTC,CASSQTARGARYGYTF
TRBJ2-5,-,TRBV5-1,-,TGCGCCAGCAGCTTGGATGGGAGATGGGAGACCCAGTACTTC,CASSLDGRWETQYF
TRBJ2-7,-,TRBV18,TRBD2,TGTGCCAGCCATCCAACTAGCGGGGACTACGAGCAGTACTTC,CASHPTSGDYEQYF
TRBJ1-5,-,TRBV5-1,-,TGCGCCAGCAGCTCCGGGGTCAATCAGCCCCAGCATTTT,CASSSGVNQPQHF
TRBJ1-2,-,TRBV3-1/TRBV3-2,TRBD1,TGTGCCAGCAGCCCCGGGACAGGTCGAGGCTATGGCTACACCTTC,CASSPGTGRGYGYTF
TRBJ2-7,-,TRBV5-1,TRBD1,TGCGCCAGCAGCTTTGGACAGGGGGGTTACGAGCAGTACTTC,CASSFGQGGYEQYF
TRBJ2-5,once,TRBV5-1,TRBD1,TGCGCCAGCAGCCCGGCCGGGACAGTAAACCAAGAGACCCAGTACTTC,CASSPAGTVNQETQYF
TRBJ2-2,-,TRBV6-2/TRBV6-3,-,TGTGCCAGCAGCTCGACCCGGGGGACCGGGGAGCTGTTTTTT,CASSSTRGTGELFF
TRBJ2-7,-,TRBV7-2,-,TGTGCCAGCAGCTTATTCGGGGGAAAAAACGAGCAGTACTTC,CASSLFGGKNEQYF
TRBJ1-6,-,TRBV4-1,-,TGCGCCAGCAGCCAAGATCAGGGGACCCCCGGTTCACCCCTCCACTTT,CASSQDQGTPGSPLHF
TRBJ1-2,-,TRBV27,-,TGTGCCAGCGGTACGTACGGTGGCTACACCTTC,CASGTYGGYTF